Presented here are 29 T cell receptor beta chains from one specimen sequenced in a study of T cell changes during pregnancy in multiple sclerosis. Produced via immunoSEQ multiplex PCR; TCRdb's table is partial and in-frame only. Altogether tens of thousands of clones are present, approximately 93% being singletons, with the ten largest covering under 2%. The specimen comprised peripheral blood, sampled in the second trimester of pregnancy. Every receptor here comes from a female donor with multiple sclerosis, enrolled in a pregnancy study.

The chain carries TRBV15 and TRBJ1-1; perhaps TRBD1 as D (5 bases). CDR3 length equals 14 residues. V was trimmed by 1 base and J by 1 base, leaving 7 bases between them. Germline V gene lookup returns CDR1 LNHNV and CDR2 YYDKDF (reference sequence). CDR3 in DNA: TGTGCCACCAGCAGAGTTAGGGGGAACACTGAAGCTTTCTTT. It codes for CATSRVRGNTEAFF.

This chain links TRBV28 with TRBJ2-7; 8 bases are shared with TRBD1. Germline V gives CDR1 MDHEN, CDR2 SYDVKM. CDR3 length: 15 residues. The V segment lost 5 bases and the J segment 2 bases; nucleotides outside the gene matches: 8. The CDR3 is CASSPGQGLPYEQYF. The CDR3 bases are TGTGCCAGCAGTCCTGGACAGGGACTGCCCTACGAGCAGTACTTC.

V gene TRBV7-6 combines with J gene TRBJ2-5; D is perhaps TRBD1 (6 bases). This CDR3 is built from 16 residues. Looked up from germline, CDR1 is SGHVS and CDR2 is FNYEAQ. Trimming stripped 1 base from V and 3 bases from J, with 15 bases between. The CDR3: CASSLGATGTKETQYF. The CDR3 region has the DNA TGTGCCAGCAGCTTAGGGGCTACCGGGACAAAAGAGACCCAGTACTTC.

In DNA, the CDR3 is TGTGCCAGCAGGGGGACAGGGAAGGGTCAGCCCCAGCATTTT. It encodes CASRGTGKGQPQHF. The gene calls are TRBV27 and TRBJ1-5; 9 nucleotides match TRBD1. CDR1 is MNHEY and CDR2 is SMNVEV in the germline V gene (reference sequence). V was clipped by 6 bases and J by 6 bases; unmatched bases: 6. The CDR3 spans 14 residues.

The rearrangement joins TRBV28 to TRBJ2-3; perhaps TRBD2 as D (6 bases). CDR3 length: 18 residues. The V end lost 5 bases, the J end lost 0 bases, and 21 bases lay between the germline ends. Germline V gene lookup returns CDR1 MDHEN and CDR2 SYDVKM. In DNA, the CDR3 is TGTGCCAGCAGTCCAGGGACTCTTGCGATAGGTAGCACAGATACGCAGTATTTT. Its protein product is CASSPGTLAIGSTDTQYF.

This chain uses TRBV6-1 with TRBJ1-5; 8 bases are a match to TRBD1. The length of the CDR3 is 12 residues. Germline-derived CDR1 and CDR2 are MNHNS and SASEGT. The V segment lost 7 bases and the J segment 6 bases; nucleotides outside the gene matches: 2. Here the CDR3 reads CASKDRGQPQHF. The CDR3 bases are TGTGCCAGCAAAGACAGGGGTCAGCCCCAGCATTTT.

The J gene is TRBJ2-1, the V gene TRBV28; unclear D gene. This CDR3 spans 14 amino acids. CDR1 MDHEN and CDR2 SYDVKM come from the germline V gene. Trimming removed 3 bases from V and 7 bases from J, with 13 bases in between. CDR3 sequence reads: CASSFAPGRNEQFF. DNA for the CDR3: TGTGCCAGCAGTTTCGCCCCTGGCAGGAATGAGCAGTTCTTC. Full variable domain (outside the CDR3, taken from reference TRBV28 and TRBJ2-1): DVKVTQSSRYLVKRTGEKVFLECVQDMDHENMFWYRQDPGLGLRLIYFSYDVKMKEKGDIPEGYSVSREKKERFSLILESASTNQTSMYLCASSFAPGRNEQFFGPGTRLTVL.

The rearrangement joins TRBV4-1 to TRBJ2-5; 8 nucleotides match TRBD2. Germline trimming cut 2 bases from V and 4 bases from J; bases unmatched to any gene: 9. In germline, CDR1 is MGHRA, CDR2 YSYEKL. There are 16 residues in the CDR3. The CDR3 loop is CASSQQSGLVGETQYF. In nucleotides, the CDR3 is TGCGCCAGCAGCCAACAGTCGGGACTAGTAGGAGAGACCCAGTACTTC.

The chain links TRBV27 to TRBJ1-1, with D unclear. Germline CDR1 and CDR2: MNHEY and SMNVEV (reference sequence). CDR3 length equals 13 residues. V shed 7 bases and J shed 4 bases, with 13 bases lying between them. CDR3 sequence reads: CASTQGGGTEAFF. The CDR3 nucleotides are TGTGCCAGCACCCAAGGAGGAGGCACTGAAGCTTTCTTT.

The chain has TRBV5-1 and TRBJ2-7; 8 nucleotides align to TRBD1. J was trimmed by 2 bases and V by 2 bases; bases with no gene match: 6. CDR1 and CDR2 from the germline V gene are SGHRS and YFSETQ. The CDR3 extends over 15 amino acids. CDR3 sequence (DNA): TGCGCCAGCAGCTTAGGACAGGGCTCAACCTACGAGCAGTACTTC. This encodes CASSLGQGSTYEQYF.

The rearrangement links TRBV27 to TRBJ2-2; D may be TRBD1 (6 bases). The V and J ends lost 1 base and 6 bases respectively, with 9 bases between them. CDR1 is MNHEY and CDR2 is SMNVEV in the germline V gene (reference sequence). This CDR3 is built from 14 residues. The CDR3 here is CASSLWAGAGELFF. The CDR3 nucleotides read TGTGCCAGCAGTTTATGGGCAGGGGCCGGGGAGCTGTTTTTT.

The rearrangement uses TRBV5-4 and TRBJ1-1, with 7 positions matching TRBD1. This CDR3 contains 13 residues. The junction had 3 bases not matched to a gene; V was cut back by 7 bases and J by 0 bases. From germline, CDR1 is SGHNT and CDR2 YYREEE (reference sequence). The CDR3 protein is CASQGVMNTEAFF. For the CDR3, the DNA is TGTGCCAGCCAGGGGGTTATGAACACTGAAGCTTTCTTT.

The J gene is TRBJ2-3, the V gene TRBV7-3; possible D gene TRBD2, 6 bases. The CDR3 has 16 amino acids. Deletions cut 1 base from V and 2 bases from J, with 13 bases between. The germline CDR1 and CDR2 sequences are SGHTA and FQGTGA. CDR3 sequence reads: CASSLIGSQITDTQYF. CDR3 in DNA: TGTGCCAGCAGCTTAATCGGGAGCCAAATCACAGATACGCAGTATTTT. Full variable domain (remainder filled in from reference TRBV7-3 and TRBJ2-3): GAGVSQTPSNKVTEKGKYVELRCDPISGHTALYWYRQSLGQGPEFLIYFQGTGAADDSGLPNDRFFAVRPEGSVSTLKIQRTERGDSAVYLCASSLIGSQITDTQYFGPGTRLTVL.

This sequence joins TRBV14 and TRBJ2-7; weak D call: TRBD1 (5 bases). CDR1 and CDR2 (germline): SGHDN, FVKESK. The CDR3 consists of 13 residues. Trimming removed 4 bases from V and 2 bases from J, with 9 bases in between. CDR3 in DNA: TGTGCCAGCAGCCGGACACTCCCCTACGAGCAGTACTTC. It is translated as CASSRTLPYEQYF.

This sequence joins TRBV27 and TRBJ2-7; 8 positions match TRBD1. The ends lost 1 base at V and 6 bases at J; junction bases unmatched: 8. The germline CDR1 and CDR2 sequences are MNHEY and SMNVEV (reference sequence). The CDR3 spans 15 residues. CDR3 residues: CASSLYQGAYREQYF. In DNA form, the CDR3 reads TGTGCCAGCAGTTTATATCAGGGGGCATATCGCGAGCAGTACTTC.

The rearrangement joins TRBV11-2 to TRBJ2-1; TRBD2 aligns across 7 bases. The V segment lost 2 bases and the J segment 4 bases; nucleotides outside the gene matches: 5. Germline values: CDR1 SGHAT, CDR2 FQNNGV. The CDR3 extends over 15 amino acids. The CDR3 loop is CASSLRRDYYNEQFF. The CDR3 bases are TGTGCCAGCAGCTTAAGAAGGGACTATTACAATGAGCAGTTCTTC.

The J gene is TRBJ2-3, the V gene TRBV18; D might be TRBD2 (6 bases). V dropped 2 bases and J dropped 0 bases, with 15 bases sitting between them. CDR1 is KGHSH and CDR2 is LQKENI in the germline V gene. The CDR3 runs to 17 residues. The CDR3 loop is CASSPAGRLTSTDTQYF. The DNA of the CDR3 is TGTGCCAGCTCACCAGCGGGGCGACTTACTAGCACAGATACGCAGTATTTT.

The chain recombines TRBV19 with TRBJ1-1; D may be TRBD1 (5 bases). This CDR3 comprises 15 residues. V was shortened by 7 bases and J by 4 bases, with 19 bases between the two germline ends. Germline CDR1 LNHDA, CDR2 SQIVND (reference sequence). CDR3 loop: CASTVMGGIGTEAFF. In DNA, the CDR3 is TGTGCCAGTACGGTTATGGGGGGGATCGGCACTGAAGCTTTCTTT.

V and J are TRBV4-1 and TRBJ2-2; TRBD1 is a possible D gene (6 bases). CDR1 is MGHRA and CDR2 is YSYEKL in the germline V gene. The CDR3 sequence is 14 residues long. V was cut by 0 bases and J by 6 bases, with 8 bases left in between. The CDR3 DNA sequence: TGCGCCAGCAGCCAAGAAGGGGGTCCCGGGGAGCTGTTTTTT. This translates into CASSQEGGPGELFF.

The V gene is TRBV11-2, the J gene TRBJ2-5, with a weak D call TRBD2 (5 bases). CDR1 and CDR2 from the germline V gene are SGHAT and FQNNGV. The V gene lost 4 bases and the J gene lost 1 base, with 13 bases spanning the gap. There are 15 residues in the CDR3. The CDR3 nucleotides read TGTGCCAGCAGCTCCTACCCGGGGTCCCAAGAGACCCAGTACTTC. Amino acid sequence: CASSSYPGSQETQYF. The variable domain in full, completed from reference TRBV11-2 and TRBJ2-5, reads EAGVAQSPRYKIIEKRQSVAFWCNPISGHATLYWYQQILGQGPKLLIQFQNNGVVDDSQLPKDRFSAERLKGVDSTLKIQPAKLEDSAVYLCASSSYPGSQETQYFGPGTRLLVL.

The chain recombines TRBV5-5 with TRBJ2-7; D gene uncertain. Between the trimmed V and J ends, which lost 3 bases and 4 bases, there was a span of 8 bases. Germline V gene lookup returns CDR1 SGHKS and CDR2 YYEKEE (reference sequence). The CDR3 runs to 12 residues. CDR3 nucleotides: TGTGCCAGCAGCTACTCCTGGTACGAGCAGTACTTC. Its protein product is CASSYSWYEQYF.

J is TRBJ1-1 and V is TRBV13, with D tentatively TRBD1 (6 bases). From germline, CDR1 is PRHDT and CDR2 FYEKMQ (reference sequence). Trimming took 6 bases from V and 4 from J, leaving 15 bases between them. This CDR3 is built from 14 residues. The CDR3, as DNA: TGTGCCAGCAGTTACCTCGAAGGGGGCACTGAAGCTTTCTTT. Protein: CASSYLEGGTEAFF.

This chain connects TRBV5-1 to TRBJ1-5, with D tentatively TRBD1 (5 bases). This CDR3 is 15 amino acids long. V lost 0 bases, J lost 6 bases, and 13 bases lay in between. Germline-derived CDR1 and CDR2 are SGHRS and YFSETQ. CDR3 residues: CASSLAGNVGQPQHF. DNA of the CDR3: TGCGCCAGCAGCTTGGCAGGGAATGTGGGTCAGCCCCAGCATTTT.

This clone was recorded a few times. The gene calls are TRBV19 and TRBJ1-1; D not resolved. CDR1 is LNHDA and CDR2 is SQIVND in the germline V gene (reference sequence). Trimming removed 7 bases from V and 1 base from J, with 10 bases in between. The CDR3 sequence is 13 residues long. CDR3 amino acids: CASTVRENTEAFF. CDR3 nucleotides: TGTGCCAGTACGGTGAGAGAGAACACTGAAGCTTTCTTT. Based on the CDR3 plus reference TRBV19 and TRBJ1-1, the full variable domain is DGGITQSPKYLFRKEGQNVTLSCEQNLNHDAMYWYRQDPGQGLRLIYYSQIVNDFQKGDIAEGYSVSREKKESFPLTVTSAQKNPTAFYLCASTVRENTEAFFGQGTRLTVV.

The chain has TRBV7-9 and TRBJ1-3, with no clear D. Germline V CDR1 and CDR2: SEHNR, FQNEAQ (reference sequence). The CDR3 is made up of 15 amino acids. V was cut by 5 bases and J by 3 bases, with 14 bases left in between. This chain's CDR3 is CASSPRDYIGNTIYF. The CDR3 DNA reads as TGTGCCAGCAGCCCTAGAGACTATATTGGAAACACCATATATTTT.

The chain recombines TRBV14 with TRBJ2-1, with 7 nucleotides matching TRBD2. The CDR3 covers 15 residues. V was clipped by 2 bases and J by 9 bases; unmatched bases: 10. Germline CDR1 and CDR2: SGHDN and FVKESK. CDR3 coding DNA: TGTGCCAGCAGCCAACCGGGACTATGGTTCGGTGAGCAGTTCTTC. The encoded protein is CASSQPGLWFGEQFF.

The chain employs TRBV11-2 and TRBJ2-1; 9 bases line up with TRBD1. Germline CDR1 SGHAT, CDR2 FQNNGV. J was trimmed by 8 bases and V by 5 bases; bases with no gene match: 7. The length of the CDR3 is 14 residues. For the CDR3, the DNA is TGTGCCAGCAGCCCGGGACAGGGTTTCGATGAGCAGTTCTTC. Protein: CASSPGQGFDEQFF.

This chain joins TRBV29-1 and TRBJ2-4; 8 bases fit TRBD1. With 7 bases clipped from V and 8 bases from J, the junction kept 13 bases outside the gene matches. The CDR3 runs to 14 residues. The germline CDR1 and CDR2 sequences are SQVTM and ANQGSEA. The CDR3 reads CSARMQGAVDIQYF. The CDR3 region has the DNA TGCAGCGCCAGGATGCAGGGGGCGGTGGACATTCAGTACTTC.

V usage is TRBV29-1 and J usage is TRBJ2-1; D is ambiguous. This CDR3 is built from 12 residues. Germline V gene data show CDR1 as SQVTM and CDR2 as ANQGSEA. Trimming stripped 3 bases from V and 11 bases from J, with 14 bases between. The CDR3 nucleotides are TGCAGCGTTGACCGACTCTTCTCTCAGCAGTTCTTC. Encoded protein: CSVDRLFSQQFF.